The entry below gives a single T cell receptor (beta chain) sequence along with its context. This specimen comes from a study of blood T cell repertoires in COVID-19. Per the germline V gene, CDR1 is SGHTA and CDR2 is FQGNSA. The CDR3 loop spans 14 amino acids. TCRdb keeps only in-frame clones here, not all; method: immunoSEQ multiplex PCR. The data hold about 120,000 clones, with 88% observed a single time. Sequencing was done on a sample of peripheral blood. This sequence originates from a woman between 50 and 59 years old with acute or convalescent COVID-19. The chain joins TRBV7-2 to TRBJ1-2, with TRBD1 identical over 7 bases. The DNA of the CDR3 is TGTAAATCCCCGAACCGGGACAGCGACTATGGCTACACCTTC. This translates into CKSPNRDSDYGYTF.